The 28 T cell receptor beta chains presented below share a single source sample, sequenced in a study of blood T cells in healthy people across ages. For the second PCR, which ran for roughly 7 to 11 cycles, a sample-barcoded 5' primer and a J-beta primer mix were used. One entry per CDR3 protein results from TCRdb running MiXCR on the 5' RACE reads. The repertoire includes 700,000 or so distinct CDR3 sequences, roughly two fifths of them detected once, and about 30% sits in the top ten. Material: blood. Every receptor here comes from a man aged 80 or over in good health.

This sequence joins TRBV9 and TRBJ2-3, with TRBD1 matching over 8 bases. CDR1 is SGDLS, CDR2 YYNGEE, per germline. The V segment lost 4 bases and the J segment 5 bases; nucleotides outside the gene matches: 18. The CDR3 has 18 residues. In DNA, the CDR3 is TGTGCCAGCAGCCCCCGACAGGGGCGGGAACTTAAGGGAGATACGCAGTATTTT. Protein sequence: CASSPRQGRELKGDTQYF.

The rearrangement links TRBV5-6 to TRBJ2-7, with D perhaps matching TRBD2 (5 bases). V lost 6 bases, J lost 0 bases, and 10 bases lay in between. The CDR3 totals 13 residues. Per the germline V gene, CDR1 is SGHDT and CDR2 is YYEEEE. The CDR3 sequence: CASTPGSSYEQYF. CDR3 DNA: TGTGCCAGCACCCCTGGGAGCTCCTACGAGCAGTACTTC.

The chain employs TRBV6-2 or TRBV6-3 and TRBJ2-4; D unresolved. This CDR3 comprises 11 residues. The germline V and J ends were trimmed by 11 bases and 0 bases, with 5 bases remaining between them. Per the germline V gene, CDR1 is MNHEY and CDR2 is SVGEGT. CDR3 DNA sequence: TGTGCCGGCAAAGCCAAAAACATTCAGTACTTC. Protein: CAGKAKNIQYF.

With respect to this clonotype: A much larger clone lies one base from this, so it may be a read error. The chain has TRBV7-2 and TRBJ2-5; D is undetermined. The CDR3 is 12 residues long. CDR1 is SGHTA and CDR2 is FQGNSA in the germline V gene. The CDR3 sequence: CVSSLMRETQYF. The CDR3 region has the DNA TGTGTCAGCAGCTTAATGCGAGAGACCCAGTACTTC.

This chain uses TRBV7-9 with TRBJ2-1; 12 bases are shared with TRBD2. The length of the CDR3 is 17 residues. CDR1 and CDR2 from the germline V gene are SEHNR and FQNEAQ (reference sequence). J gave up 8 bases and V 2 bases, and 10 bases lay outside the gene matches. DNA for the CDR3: TGTGCCAGCAGCTTAAAGTCTAGCGGGGGGGTCTGGGATGAGCAGTTCTTC. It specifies CASSLKSSGGVWDEQFF. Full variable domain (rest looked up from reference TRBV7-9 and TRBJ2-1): DTGVSQNPRHKITKRGQNVTFRCDPISEHNRLYWYRQTLGQGPEFLTYFQNEAQLEKSRLLSDRFSAERPKGSFSTLEIQRTEQGDSAMYLCASSLKSSGGVWDEQFFGPGTRLTVL.

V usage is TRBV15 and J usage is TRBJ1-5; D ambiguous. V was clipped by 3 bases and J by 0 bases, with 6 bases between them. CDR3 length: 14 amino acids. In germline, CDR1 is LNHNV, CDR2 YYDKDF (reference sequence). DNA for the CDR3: TGTGCCACCAGCAGGGGCAGTAGCAATCAGCCCCAGCATTTT. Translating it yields CATSRGSSNQPQHF.

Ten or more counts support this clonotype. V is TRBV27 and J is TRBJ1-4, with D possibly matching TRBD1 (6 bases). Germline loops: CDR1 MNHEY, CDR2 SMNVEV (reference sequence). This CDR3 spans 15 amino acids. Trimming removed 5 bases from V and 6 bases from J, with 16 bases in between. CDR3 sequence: CASSPQTGTYEKLFF. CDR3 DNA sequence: TGTGCCAGCAGTCCCCAGACAGGAACCTATGAAAAACTGTTTTTT.

The CDR3 here is CASSIPRGGPAYEQYF. The CDR3 bases are TGTGCCAGCAGCATACCCCGCGGGGGACCCGCCTACGAGCAGTACTTC. The V call is TRBV7-2, the J call TRBJ2-7, with TRBD2 matching 7 bases. This CDR3 contains 16 residues. Germline CDR1 reads SGHTA; CDR2 reads FQGNSA. Trimming removed 5 bases from V and 2 bases from J; junction bases left unmatched: 12.

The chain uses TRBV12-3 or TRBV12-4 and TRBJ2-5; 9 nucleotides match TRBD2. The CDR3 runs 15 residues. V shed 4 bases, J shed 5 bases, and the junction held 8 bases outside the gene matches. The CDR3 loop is CASSSDGLAPETQYF. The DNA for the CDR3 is TGTGCCAGCAGTTCTGATGGACTAGCGCCCGAGACCCAGTACTTC.

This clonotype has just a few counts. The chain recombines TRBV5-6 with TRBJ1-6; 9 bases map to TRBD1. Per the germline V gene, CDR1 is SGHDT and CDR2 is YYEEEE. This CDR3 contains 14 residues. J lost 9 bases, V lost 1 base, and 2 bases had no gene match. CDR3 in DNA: TGTGCCAGCAGCTTGCGGGACAGGGTTTCACCCCTCCACTTT. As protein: CASSLRDRVSPLHF. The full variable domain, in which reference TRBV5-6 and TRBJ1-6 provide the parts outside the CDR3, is DAGVTQSPTHLIKTRGQQVTLRCSPKSGHDTVSWYQQALGQGPQFIFQYYEEEERQRGNFPDRFSGHQFPNYSSELNVNALLLGDSALYLCASSLRDRVSPLHFGNGTRLTVT.

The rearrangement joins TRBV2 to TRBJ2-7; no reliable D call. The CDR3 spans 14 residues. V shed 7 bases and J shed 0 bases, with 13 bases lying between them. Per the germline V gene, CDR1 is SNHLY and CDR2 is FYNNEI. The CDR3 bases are TGTGCCAGCATGCCCAGGATTGACTCCTACGAGCAGTACTTC. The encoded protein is CASMPRIDSYEQYF.

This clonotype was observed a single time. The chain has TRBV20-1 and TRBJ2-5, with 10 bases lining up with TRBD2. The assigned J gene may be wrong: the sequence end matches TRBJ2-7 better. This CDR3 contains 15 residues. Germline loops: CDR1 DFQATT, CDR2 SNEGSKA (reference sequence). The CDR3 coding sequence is TGCAGTGCTAGATCGGCGACTAGCGGGTTCTACGAGCAGTACTTC. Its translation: CSARSATSGFYEQYF.

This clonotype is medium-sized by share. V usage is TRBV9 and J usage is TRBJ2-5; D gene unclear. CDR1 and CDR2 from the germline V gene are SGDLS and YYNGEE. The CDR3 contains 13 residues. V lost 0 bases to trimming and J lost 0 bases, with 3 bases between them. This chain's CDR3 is CASSVVDQETQYF. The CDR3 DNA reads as TGTGCCAGCAGCGTAGTTGACCAAGAGACCCAGTACTTC.

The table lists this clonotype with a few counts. CDR3 sequence reads: CASSLGTAGNSQETQYF. As DNA, the CDR3 is TGTGCCAGCAGCTTAGGGACGGCAGGCAACTCCCAAGAGACCCAGTACTTC. V gene TRBV7-9 combines with J gene TRBJ2-5; D is ambiguous. CDR3 length equals 17 residues. Germline loops: CDR1 SEHNR, CDR2 FQNEAQ (reference sequence). The V gene lost 1 base and the J gene lost 1 base, with 16 bases spanning the gap.

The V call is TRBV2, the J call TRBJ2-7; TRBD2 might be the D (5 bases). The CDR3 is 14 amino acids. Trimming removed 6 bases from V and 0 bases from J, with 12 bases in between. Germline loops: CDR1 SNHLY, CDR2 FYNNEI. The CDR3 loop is CASRETGNSYEQYF. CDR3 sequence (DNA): TGTGCCAGCAGGGAAACCGGGAACTCCTACGAGCAGTACTTC.

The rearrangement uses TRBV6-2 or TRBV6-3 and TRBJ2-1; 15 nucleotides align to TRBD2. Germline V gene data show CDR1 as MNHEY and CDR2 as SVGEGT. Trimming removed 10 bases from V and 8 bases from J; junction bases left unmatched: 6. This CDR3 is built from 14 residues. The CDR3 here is CATGLAGGLDEQFF. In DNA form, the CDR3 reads TGTGCCACCGGACTAGCGGGAGGGTTGGATGAGCAGTTCTTC.

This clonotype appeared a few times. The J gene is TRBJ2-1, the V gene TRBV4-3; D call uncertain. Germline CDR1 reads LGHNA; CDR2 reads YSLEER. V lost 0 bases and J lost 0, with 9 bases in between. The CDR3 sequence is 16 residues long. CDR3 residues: CASSQDPGFSYNEQFF. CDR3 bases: TGCGCCAGCAGCCAAGATCCCGGGTTCTCCTACAATGAGCAGTTCTTC.

The CDR3 here is CASSYGLETQYF. CDR3 bases: TGTGCCAGCAGTTATGGGCTTGAGACCCAGTACTTC. The gene calls are TRBV6-2 or TRBV6-3 and TRBJ2-5; D gene ambiguous. The germline V gene has CDR1 MNHEY and CDR2 SVGEGT. The CDR3 is made up of 12 amino acids. V was cut by 3 bases and J by 5 bases, with 7 bases left in between.

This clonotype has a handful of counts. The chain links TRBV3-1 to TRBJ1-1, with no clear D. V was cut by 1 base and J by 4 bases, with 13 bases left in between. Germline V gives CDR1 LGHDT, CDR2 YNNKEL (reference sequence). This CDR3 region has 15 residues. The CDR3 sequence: CASSQATRRATEAFF. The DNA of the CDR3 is TGTGCCAGCAGCCAAGCAACGCGACGGGCCACTGAAGCTTTCTTT. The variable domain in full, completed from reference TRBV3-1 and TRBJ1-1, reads DTAVSQTPKYLVTQMGNDKSIKCEQNLGHDTMYWYKQDSKKFLKIMFSYNNKELIINETVPNRFSPKSPDKAHLNLHINSLELGDSAVYFCASSQATRRATEAFFGQGTRLTVV.

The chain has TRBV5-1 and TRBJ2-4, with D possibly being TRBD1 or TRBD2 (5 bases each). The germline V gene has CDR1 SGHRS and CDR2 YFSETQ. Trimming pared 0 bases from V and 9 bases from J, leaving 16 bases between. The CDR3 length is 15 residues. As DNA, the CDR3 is TGCGCCAGCAGCTTGGCGGGGCAGCCCCCTGGCATTCAGTACTTC. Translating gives CASSLAGQPPGIQYF.

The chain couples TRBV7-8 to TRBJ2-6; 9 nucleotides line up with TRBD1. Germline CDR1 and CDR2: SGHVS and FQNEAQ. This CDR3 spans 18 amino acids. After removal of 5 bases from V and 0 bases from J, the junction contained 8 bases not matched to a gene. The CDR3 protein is CASSRRTGASSGANVLTF. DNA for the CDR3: TGTGCCAGCAGCAGAAGGACAGGGGCCAGCTCTGGGGCCAACGTCCTGACTTTC.

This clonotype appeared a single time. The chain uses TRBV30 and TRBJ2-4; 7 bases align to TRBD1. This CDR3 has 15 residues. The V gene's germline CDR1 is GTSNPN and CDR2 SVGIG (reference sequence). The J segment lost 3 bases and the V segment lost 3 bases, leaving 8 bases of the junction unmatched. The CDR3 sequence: CAWSDGTVGKNIQYF. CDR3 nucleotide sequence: TGTGCCTGGAGCGATGGGACAGTAGGCAAAAACATTCAGTACTTC.

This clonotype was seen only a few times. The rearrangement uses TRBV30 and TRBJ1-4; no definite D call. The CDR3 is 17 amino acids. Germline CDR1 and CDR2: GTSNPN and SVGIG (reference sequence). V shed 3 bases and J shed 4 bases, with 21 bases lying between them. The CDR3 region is CAWSPFGPVGLNEKLFF. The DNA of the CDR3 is TGTGCCTGGAGCCCCTTTGGGCCTGTCGGGCTTAATGAAAAACTGTTTTTT.

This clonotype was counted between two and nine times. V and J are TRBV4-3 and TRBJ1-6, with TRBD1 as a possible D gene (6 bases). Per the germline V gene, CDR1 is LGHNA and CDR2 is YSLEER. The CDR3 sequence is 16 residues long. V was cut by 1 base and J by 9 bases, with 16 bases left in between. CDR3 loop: CASSQGGGWGISPLHF. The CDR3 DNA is TGCGCCAGCAGCCAAGGCGGGGGCTGGGGGATTTCACCCCTCCACTTT.

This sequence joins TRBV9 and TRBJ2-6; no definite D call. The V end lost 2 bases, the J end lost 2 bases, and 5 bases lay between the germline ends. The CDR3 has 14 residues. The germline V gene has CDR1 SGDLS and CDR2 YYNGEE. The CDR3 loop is CASSVPTGANVLTF. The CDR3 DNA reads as TGTGCCAGCAGCGTTCCTACTGGGGCCAACGTCCTGACTTTC.

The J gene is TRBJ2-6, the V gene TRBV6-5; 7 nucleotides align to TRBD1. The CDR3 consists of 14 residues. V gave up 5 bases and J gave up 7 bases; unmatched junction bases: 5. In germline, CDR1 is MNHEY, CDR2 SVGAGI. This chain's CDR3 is CASSSTGEANVLTF. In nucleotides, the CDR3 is TGTGCCAGCAGTAGCACAGGGGAAGCCAACGTCCTGACTTTC.

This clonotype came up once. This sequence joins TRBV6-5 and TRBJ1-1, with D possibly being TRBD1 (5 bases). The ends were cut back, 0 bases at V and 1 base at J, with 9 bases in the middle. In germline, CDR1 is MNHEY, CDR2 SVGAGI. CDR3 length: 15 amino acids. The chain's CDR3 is CASSYSPDRNTEAFF. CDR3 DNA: TGTGCCAGCAGTTACTCTCCCGACAGGAACACTGAAGCTTTCTTT.

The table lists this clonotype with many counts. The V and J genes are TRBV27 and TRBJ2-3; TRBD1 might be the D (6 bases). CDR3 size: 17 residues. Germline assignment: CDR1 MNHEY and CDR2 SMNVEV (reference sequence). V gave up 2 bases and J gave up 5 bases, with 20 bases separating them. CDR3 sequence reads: CASSLSRTATRGDTQYF. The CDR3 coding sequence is TGTGCCAGCAGTTTAAGCAGGACAGCAACTCGAGGAGATACGCAGTATTTT.